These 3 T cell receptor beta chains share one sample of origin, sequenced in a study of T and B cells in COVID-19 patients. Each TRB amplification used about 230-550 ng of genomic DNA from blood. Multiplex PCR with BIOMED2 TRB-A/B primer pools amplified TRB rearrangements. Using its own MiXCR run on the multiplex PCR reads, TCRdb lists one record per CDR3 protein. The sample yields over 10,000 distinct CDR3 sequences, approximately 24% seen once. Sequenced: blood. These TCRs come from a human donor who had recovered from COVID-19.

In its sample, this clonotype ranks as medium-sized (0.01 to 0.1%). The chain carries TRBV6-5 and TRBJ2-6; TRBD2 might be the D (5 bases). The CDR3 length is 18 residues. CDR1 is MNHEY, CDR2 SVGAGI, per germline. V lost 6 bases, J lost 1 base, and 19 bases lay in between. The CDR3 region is CASRPTAVRLSGANVLTF. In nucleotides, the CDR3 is TGTGCCAGCAGACCAACAGCGGTACGTTTATCTGGGGCCAACGTCCTGACTTTC.

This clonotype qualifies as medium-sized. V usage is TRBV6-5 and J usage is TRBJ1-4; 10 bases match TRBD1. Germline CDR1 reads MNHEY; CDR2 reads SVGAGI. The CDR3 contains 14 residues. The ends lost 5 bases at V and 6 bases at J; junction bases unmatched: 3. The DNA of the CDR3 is TGTGCCAGCAGTACCGACAGGGGGCATGAAAAACTGTTTTTT. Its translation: CASSTDRGHEKLFF.

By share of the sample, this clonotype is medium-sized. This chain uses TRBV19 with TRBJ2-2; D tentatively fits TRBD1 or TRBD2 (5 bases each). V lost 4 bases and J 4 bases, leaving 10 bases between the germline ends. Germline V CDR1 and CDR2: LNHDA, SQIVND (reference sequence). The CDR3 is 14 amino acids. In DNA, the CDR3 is TGTGCCAGTAGTACGTGGGGACGCACCGGGGAGCTGTTTTTT. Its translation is CASSTWGRTGELFF.